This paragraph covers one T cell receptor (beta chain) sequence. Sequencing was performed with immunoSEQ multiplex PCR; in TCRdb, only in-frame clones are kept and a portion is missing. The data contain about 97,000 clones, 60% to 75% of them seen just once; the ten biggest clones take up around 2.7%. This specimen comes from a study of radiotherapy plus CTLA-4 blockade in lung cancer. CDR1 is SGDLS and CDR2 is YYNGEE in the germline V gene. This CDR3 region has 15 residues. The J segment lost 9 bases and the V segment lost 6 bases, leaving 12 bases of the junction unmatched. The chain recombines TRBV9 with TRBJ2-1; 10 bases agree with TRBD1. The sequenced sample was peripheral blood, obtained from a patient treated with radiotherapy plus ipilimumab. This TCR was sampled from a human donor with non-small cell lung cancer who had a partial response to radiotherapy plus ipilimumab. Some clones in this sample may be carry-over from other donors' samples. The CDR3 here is CASNPGTGEIGEQFF. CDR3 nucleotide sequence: TGTGCCAGCAACCCTGGGACAGGGGAGATCGGTGAGCAGTTCTTC. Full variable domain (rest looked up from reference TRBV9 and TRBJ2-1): DSGVTQTPKHLITATGQRVTLRCSPRSGDLSVYWYQQSLDQGLQFLIQYYNGEERAKGNILERFSAQQFPDLHSELNLSSLELGDSALYFCASNPGTGEIGEQFFGPGTRLTVL.